This T cell receptor (beta chain) stems from a study of blood T cell repertoires in COVID-19. For the study at large: Acute-phase and convalescent COVID-19 samples originated in the United States, Italy and Spain. T cells, B-cell-depleted T cells, or PBMCs provided the cDNA or gDNA that served as material.

In the authors' methods: Reference gene primer amplification yielded estimated nucleated cell counts. Data came from immunoSEQ multiplex PCR; TCRdb stores just in-frame clones and leaves some out. Clone size and the V and J calls come from that table; the DNA yielded D and trimming. The sample holds about 50,000 clones, approximately 84% seen once. V was pared by 0 bases and J by 1 base, with 17 bases of the junction left unmatched. This CDR3 comprises 19 residues. CDR1 is SQVTM and CDR2 is ANQGSEA in the germline V gene. This sequence joins TRBV29-1 and TRBJ1-1; 7 bases align to TRBD1. The TCR was taken from a man between 65 and 80 years old with acute or convalescent COVID-19. The source material was peripheral blood. The CDR3 DNA reads as TGCAGCGTTGAAGATCTCCGGGTTGCTCCGGGACAGACGAACACTGAAGCTTTCTTT. It translates to CSVEDLRVAPGQTNTEAFF.